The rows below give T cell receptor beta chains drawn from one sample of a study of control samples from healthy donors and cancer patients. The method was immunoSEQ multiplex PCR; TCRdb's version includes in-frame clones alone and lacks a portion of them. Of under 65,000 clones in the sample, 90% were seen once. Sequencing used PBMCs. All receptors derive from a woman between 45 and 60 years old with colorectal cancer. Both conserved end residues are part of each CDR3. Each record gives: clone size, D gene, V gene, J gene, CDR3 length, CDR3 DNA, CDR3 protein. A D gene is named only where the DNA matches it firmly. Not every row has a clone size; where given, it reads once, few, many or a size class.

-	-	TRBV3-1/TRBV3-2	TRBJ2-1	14	TGTGCCAGCAGCCAAGAGATTAGCTACAATGAGCAGTTCTTC	CASSQEISYNEQFF
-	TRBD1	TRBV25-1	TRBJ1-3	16	TGTGCCAGCAGTACTCTCAGGGGGCTCTCTGGAAACACCATATATTTT	CASSTLRGLSGNTIYF
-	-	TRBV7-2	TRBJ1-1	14	TGTGCCAGCAGCTTTATGACAGTCAACACTGAAGCTTTCTTT	CASSFMTVNTEAFF
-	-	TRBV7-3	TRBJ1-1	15	TGTGCCAGCAGCTTAACCAAGGCCATGAACACTGAAGCTTTCTTT	CASSLTKAMNTEAFF
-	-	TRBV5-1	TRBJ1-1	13	TGCGCCAGCAGCTGGTCGAAGAACACTGAAGTTTTCTTT	CASSWSKNTEVFF
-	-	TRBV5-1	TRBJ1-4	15	TGCGCCAGCAGCCGACCCGATTCTATAGGTGAAAAACTGTTTTTT	CASSRPDSIGEKLFF
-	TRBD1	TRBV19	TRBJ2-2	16	TGTGCCAGTACCATACCGTCCCAGGGGGACACCGGGGAGCTGTTTTTT	CASTIPSQGDTGELFF
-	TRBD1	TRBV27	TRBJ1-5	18	TGTGCCAGCAGCCGCTACCTCGGACAGGGGAATAGCAATCAGCCCCAGCATTTT	CASSRYLGQGNSNQPQHF
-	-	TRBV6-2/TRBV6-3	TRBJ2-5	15	TGTGCCAGCAGCCACCCCCGCGGGGGCCGGGAGACCCAGTACTTC	CASSHPRGGRETQYF
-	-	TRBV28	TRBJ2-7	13	TGTGCCAGCAGTTTGGGGCGCGGCTACGAGCAGTACTTC	CASSLGRGYEQYF
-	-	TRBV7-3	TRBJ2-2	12	TGTGCCAGCAGTTCCCCCACCGGGGAGCTGTTTTTT	CASSSPTGELFF
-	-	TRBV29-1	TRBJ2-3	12	TGCAGCGTCTTGTCGGGCACAGATACGCAGTATTTT	CSVLSGTDTQYF
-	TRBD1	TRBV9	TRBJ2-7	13	TGTGCCAGCAGCCCCCAGGGGGCGGTCGAGCAGTACTTC	CASSPQGAVEQYF
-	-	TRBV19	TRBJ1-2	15	TGTGCCAGTAGCAAACAGGGAGCGATGGCCTATGGCTACACCTTC	CASSKQGAMAYGYTF
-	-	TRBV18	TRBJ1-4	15	TGTGCCAGCTCACCACCGGGAGCAACTAATGAAAAACTGTTTTTT	CASSPPGATNEKLFF
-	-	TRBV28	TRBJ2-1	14	TGTGCCAGCAGTTTAGCGGAGCTTTACAATGAGCAGTTCTTC	CASSLAELYNEQFF
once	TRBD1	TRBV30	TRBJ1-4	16	TGTGCCTGGAGTGGAGGACAGGGGTCCACTAATGAAAAACTGTTTTTT	CAWSGGQGSTNEKLFF
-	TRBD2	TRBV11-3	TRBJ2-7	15	TGTGCCAGCAGCTTAGGGCGGGGGACCTCCTACGAGCAGTACTTC	CASSLGRGTSYEQYF
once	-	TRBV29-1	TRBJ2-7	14	TGCAGCCCTTTGGGGGGGCGCCAAACCTACGAGCAGTACTTC	CSPLGGRQTYEQYF
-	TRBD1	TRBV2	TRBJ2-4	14	TGTGCCAGCAGTGACCGTCACAGGGGTGGCATTCAGTACTTC	CASSDRHRGGIQYF
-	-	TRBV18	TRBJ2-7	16	TGTGCCAGCTCACCACCGAATCAGGGCGCGGTCTACGAGCAGTACTTC	CASSPPNQGAVYEQYF
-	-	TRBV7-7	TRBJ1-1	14	TGTGCTAGCAGCTTAAGGCTGGGGCCCACTGAAGCTTTCTTT	CASSLRLGPTEAFF
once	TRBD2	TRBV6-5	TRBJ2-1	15	TGTGCCACCCGCACCTCAGCGGGAGCCCACAATGAGCAGTTCTTC	CATRTSAGAHNEQFF
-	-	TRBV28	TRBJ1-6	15	TGTGCCAGCAGTCCCAGACTTGAAAGTAGTTCACCCCTCCACTTT	CASSPRLESSSPLHF
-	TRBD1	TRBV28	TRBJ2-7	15	TGTGCCAGCAGTGAAGGGACAGGGAGTGTGTACGAGCAGTACTTC	CASSEGTGSVYEQYF